These T cell receptor beta chains were read from a single sample in a study. From the 5' RACE reads, TCRdb called clonotypes with MiXCR, one entry per CDR3 protein. The sample consists of fewer than 80,000 distinct CDR3 sequences, around a fifth of them appearing once. The sequencing input was memory CD4+ T cells sorted from a lymph node. The source of these receptors is a female donor with breast cancer. CDR3s include the opening cysteine and the closing phenylalanine or tryptophan. The D gene is left open where the match is weak. For some rows the clone size is stated as once, few or many, or as a class when expanded; others skip it.

CDR3aa,CDR3nt,v_gene,j_gene,abundance,d_gene
CAISPGAPNTGELFF,TGTGCCATCAGCCCGGGAGCCCCGAACACCGGGGAGCTGTTTTTT,TRBV10-3,TRBJ2-2,-,-
CASSLTGYEQYF,TGTGCCAGCAGTTTGACGGGCTACGAGCAGTACTTC,TRBV28,TRBJ2-7,few,-
CASSTGRGLADYNEQFF,TGTGCCAGCAGCACCGGCCGGGGACTAGCGGATTACAATGAGCAGTTCTTC,TRBV12-3/TRBV12-4,TRBJ2-1,few,TRBD2
CASSLYLGQGETQYF,TGTGCCAGCAGCTTGTACTTGGGACAGGGGGAGACCCAGTACTTC,TRBV7-3,TRBJ2-5,few,TRBD1
CASSPDSSNQPQHF,TGTGCCAGCAGTCCTGACAGTAGCAATCAGCCCCAGCATTTT,TRBV6-5,TRBJ1-5,many,-
CASSLKGAQETQYF,TGTGCTAGCAGCTTAAAGGGGGCGCAAGAGACCCAGTACTTC,TRBV7-7,TRBJ2-5,few,TRBD1
CASSQERAGEAEAFF,TGTGCCAGCAGCCAAGAGCGGGCAGGGGAGGCTGAAGCTTTCTTT,TRBV14,TRBJ1-1,-,-
CASSLKGTDTQYF,TGCGCCAGCAGCTTGAAGGGCACAGATACGCAGTATTTT,TRBV5-1,TRBJ2-3,many,-
CASSHGQGAETQYF,TGCGCCAGCAGCCACGGACAGGGAGCAGAGACCCAGTACTTC,TRBV5-1,TRBJ2-5,many,TRBD1
CASSPRGQGLNYGYTF,TGTGCCAGCAGCCCCAGAGGACAGGGGCTTAACTATGGCTACACCTTC,TRBV25-1,TRBJ1-2,-,TRBD1